The 3 T cell receptor beta chains listed next were all sequenced from one sample in a study of blood T cells in healthy people across ages. For the second PCR, which ran for about 7 to 12 cycles, a sample-barcoded 5' primer and a J-beta primer mix were used. From the 5' RACE reads, TCRdb called clonotypes with MiXCR, one entry per CDR3 protein. In the table there are 750,000 to 950,000 distinct CDR3 sequences, around 24% of which are singletons. This same sample was also taken into another study, of T cells of mothers and their children.

Sequencing used blood. The receptors come from a boy between 10 and 17 years old in good health.

This clonotype was counted between two and nine times. The missing conserved phenylalanine or tryptophan at the end of this CDR3 makes a read error likely. The CDR3 nucleotides read TGTGCCAGCAGCCCCCGGGGACAGGGCACCTACGAGCAGTACCTC. This sequence encodes CASSPRGQGTYEQYL. The V call is TRBV13, the J call TRBJ2-5; 9 bases are shared with TRBD1. The DNA matches TRBJ2-7 better at its end, which makes the J call doubtful. This CDR3 has 15 residues. CDR1 is PRHDT and CDR2 is FYEKMQ in the germline V gene (reference sequence).

The chain is built from TRBV6-6 and TRBJ2-5, with TRBD1 matching 7 bases. The germline V gene has CDR1 MNHNY and CDR2 SVGAGI (reference sequence). CDR3 length equals 16 residues. Trimming at V came to 4 bases and at J to 5 bases, leaving 13 bases not matched to a gene. The CDR3 sequence: CASSSPRTGPGETQYF. The CDR3 DNA reads as TGTGCCAGCAGTTCTCCTCGGACAGGCCCTGGGGAGACCCAGTACTTC.

This clonotype has only a few counts. The gene calls are TRBV29-1 and TRBJ2-7; 9 nucleotides line up with TRBD2. This CDR3 has 14 residues. Trimming cost V 3 bases and J 0 bases; bases outside gene matches: 3. The V gene's germline CDR1 is SQVTM and CDR2 ANQGSEA. The CDR3 sequence is CSVETSGSSYEQYF. The CDR3 bases are TGCAGCGTTGAGACTAGCGGCAGCTCCTACGAGCAGTACTTC.